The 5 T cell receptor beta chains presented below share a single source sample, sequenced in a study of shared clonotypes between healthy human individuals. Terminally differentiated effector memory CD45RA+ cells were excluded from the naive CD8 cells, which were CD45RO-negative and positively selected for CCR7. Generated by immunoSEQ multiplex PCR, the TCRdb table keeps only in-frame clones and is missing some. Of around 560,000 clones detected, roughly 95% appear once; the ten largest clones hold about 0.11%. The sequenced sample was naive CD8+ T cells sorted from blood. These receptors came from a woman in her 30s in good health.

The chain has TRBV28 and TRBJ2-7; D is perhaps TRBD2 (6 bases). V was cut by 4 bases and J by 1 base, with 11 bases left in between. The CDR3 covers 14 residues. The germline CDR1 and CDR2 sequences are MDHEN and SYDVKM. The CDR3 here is CASSSGTLSYEQYF. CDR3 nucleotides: TGTGCCAGCAGTTCCGGGACTCTTTCCTACGAGCAGTACTTC.

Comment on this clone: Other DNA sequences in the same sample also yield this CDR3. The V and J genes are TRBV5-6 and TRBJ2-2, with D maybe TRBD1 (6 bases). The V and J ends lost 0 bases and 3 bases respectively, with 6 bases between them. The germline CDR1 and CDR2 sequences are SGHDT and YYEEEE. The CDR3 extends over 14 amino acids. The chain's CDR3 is CASSLAGDTGELFF. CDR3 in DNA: TGTGCCAGCAGCTTGGCAGGGGACACCGGGGAGCTGTTTTTT.

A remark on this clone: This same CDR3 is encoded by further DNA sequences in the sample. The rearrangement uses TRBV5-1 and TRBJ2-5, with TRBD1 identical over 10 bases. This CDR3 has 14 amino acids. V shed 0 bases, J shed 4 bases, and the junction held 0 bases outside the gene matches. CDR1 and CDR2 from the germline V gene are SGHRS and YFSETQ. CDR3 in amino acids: CASSLGQGAETQYF. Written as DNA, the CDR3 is TGCGCCAGCAGCTTGGGACAGGGGGCAGAGACCCAGTACTTC.

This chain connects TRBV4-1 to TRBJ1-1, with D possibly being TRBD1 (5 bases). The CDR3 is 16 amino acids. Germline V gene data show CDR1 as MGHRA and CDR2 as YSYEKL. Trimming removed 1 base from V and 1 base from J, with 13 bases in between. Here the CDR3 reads CASSQGVAGQNTEAFF. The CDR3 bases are TGCGCCAGCAGCCAAGGGGTTGCCGGACAGAACACTGAAGCTTTCTTT.

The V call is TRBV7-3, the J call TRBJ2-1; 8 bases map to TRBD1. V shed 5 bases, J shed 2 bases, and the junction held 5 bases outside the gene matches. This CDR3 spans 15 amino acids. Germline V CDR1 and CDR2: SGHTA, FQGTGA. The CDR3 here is CASSPRQGPYNEQFF. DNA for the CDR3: TGTGCCAGCAGCCCCCGACAGGGGCCCTACAATGAGCAGTTCTTC.